These 5 T cell receptor beta chains came from one sample sequenced in a study of T cell repertoires in cytomegalovirus infection. TCRdb reprocessed the reads with MiXCR, giving one entry per CDR3 protein. This sample has under 350,000 distinct CDR3 sequences; roughly a tenth occur once, and the top ten carry more than 2.5%. Sequencing used PBMCs. The source of these receptors is a human donor in good health (CMV status not recorded). Some clones in this sample may be carry-over from other donors' samples.

This clonotype appeared many times. The chain is built from TRBV2 and TRBJ2-5; D unclear. V was shortened by 7 bases and J by 7 bases, with 1 base between the two germline ends. In germline, CDR1 is SNHLY, CDR2 FYNNEI. There are 8 residues in the CDR3. The CDR3 DNA is TGTGCCAGCACGACCCAGTACTTC. Protein: CASTTQYF.

The table lists this clonotype with many counts. The chain uses TRBV20-1 and TRBJ2-3, with TRBD1 identical over 10 bases. This CDR3 region has 17 residues. The V gene's germline CDR1 is DFQATT and CDR2 SNEGSKA (reference sequence). V lost 5 bases and J lost 9; bases outside the gene matches: 20. The DNA of the CDR3 is TGCAGTGCTGATTCCGGGACAGGGGTGTCAAGCCTCCCGACGCAGTATTTT. This translates into CSADSGTGVSSLPTQYF.

This clonotype was recorded many times. J is TRBJ2-3 and V is TRBV5-6; D might be TRBD1 (6 bases). CDR3 length: 14 residues. V was trimmed by 0 bases and J by 4 bases, leaving 9 bases between them. Germline V gene sequence: CDR1 SGHDT, CDR2 YYEEEE. CDR3 DNA sequence: TGTGCCAGCAGCTTGGCAGGGGCGGCAGATACGCAGTATTTT. It encodes CASSLAGAADTQYF.

This clonotype was recorded at least ten times. The chain recombines TRBV7-2 with TRBJ2-5; no clear D. Trimming took 5 bases from V and 3 from J, leaving 13 bases between them. The CDR3 is 14 residues long. Germline values: CDR1 SGHTA, CDR2 FQGNSA. This chain's CDR3 is CASSPRTAKETQYF. The CDR3 bases are TGTGCCAGCAGCCCCAGAACAGCGAAAGAGACCCAGTACTTC.

The table lists this clonotype with many counts. J is TRBJ2-5 and V is TRBV6-2 or TRBV6-3, with a possible D match to TRBD1 (5 bases). This CDR3 comprises 15 residues. Trimming removed 0 bases at V and 5 bases at J, with 13 bases between. The V gene's germline CDR1 is MNHEY and CDR2 SVGEGT. CDR3: CASSYSAGFGETQYF. CDR3 DNA: TGTGCCAGCAGTTACTCCGCAGGGTTCGGGGAGACCCAGTACTTC.